The rows below give T cell receptor beta chains drawn from one sample of a study of early T cells in non-severe SARS-CoV-2 infection. TCRdb re-called the 5' RACE reads through MiXCR, storing one row per CDR3 protein. Of about 70,000 distinct CDR3 sequences in the sample, 12% are singletons; the top ten hold roughly 15%. This specimen consisted of whole blood, obtained at baseline. All receptors derive from an adult who was a healthcare worker with PCR-confirmed SARS-CoV-2 infection or an uninfected control (not recorded which). The donor label of this sample is uncertain. Both conserved end residues are part of each CDR3. The order of the fields is CDR3 DNA, CDR3 protein, D gene, clone size, V gene, J gene. The D gene is left open where the match is weak. Clone size is given for some rows only: seen once, a few or many times, or a class if the clone is expanded.

cdr3_nt: TGCAGTGCTGTAGCGGGAGGGATGTGGGGCACAGATACGCAGTATTTT
cdr3_aa: CSAVAGGMWGTDTQYF
d_call: TRBD2
clone_size: NA
v_call: TRBV20-1
j_call: TRBJ2-3

cdr3_nt: TGCAGTGCTTCCGGGACTCTCCAAGAGACCCAGTACTTC
cdr3_aa: CSASGTLQETQYF
d_call: NA
clone_size: NA
v_call: TRBV20-1
j_call: TRBJ2-5

cdr3_nt: TGTGCCAGCAGTTTCTTTCATAACACAGATACGCAGTATTTT
cdr3_aa: CASSFFHNTDTQYF
d_call: NA
clone_size: NA
v_call: TRBV6-9
j_call: TRBJ2-3

cdr3_nt: TGTGCCAGCACAGGAATCACTGAAGCTTTCTTT
cdr3_aa: CASTGITEAFF
d_call: NA
clone_size: few
v_call: TRBV7-9
j_call: TRBJ1-1

cdr3_nt: TGTGCCAGCAGTGAAGCGAGGGGTTCACCCCTCCACTTT
cdr3_aa: CASSEARGSPLHF
d_call: NA
clone_size: many
v_call: TRBV2
j_call: TRBJ1-6

cdr3_nt: TGTGCCAGCAGTTACTTGGCAGGGAAAGGGGAGAACATTCAGTACTTC
cdr3_aa: CASSYLAGKGENIQYF
d_call: NA
clone_size: NA
v_call: TRBV6-2/TRBV6-3
j_call: TRBJ2-4

cdr3_nt: TGTGCCAGCAGTTTTTGGGAAATGAACACCGGGGAGCTGTTTTTT
cdr3_aa: CASSFWEMNTGELFF
d_call: NA
clone_size: NA
v_call: TRBV12-3/TRBV12-4
j_call: TRBJ2-2

cdr3_nt: TGTGCCAGCAGTTTTAGACAGGGGACCTCAGATACGCAGTATTTT
cdr3_aa: CASSFRQGTSDTQYF
d_call: TRBD1
clone_size: NA
v_call: TRBV6-1
j_call: TRBJ2-3

cdr3_nt: TGTGCCAGCAGCTCTGCCCATACGCAGTATTTT
cdr3_aa: CASSSAHTQYF
d_call: NA
clone_size: NA
v_call: TRBV11-3
j_call: TRBJ2-3

cdr3_nt: TGTGCCATCAGTGGAGACAGGGTTGGGCTAACTGAAGCTTTCTTT
cdr3_aa: CAISGDRVGLTEAFF
d_call: TRBD1
clone_size: NA
v_call: TRBV10-3
j_call: TRBJ1-1

cdr3_nt: TGTGCCAGCAGGAATGTACAGGGACTAGCGGGGAAGGGTACGCAGTATTTT
cdr3_aa: CASRNVQGLAGKGTQYF
d_call: TRBD2
clone_size: NA
v_call: TRBV7-2
j_call: TRBJ2-3

cdr3_nt: TGTGCCAGCAGCCCCACGGGACTAGCGGATATAGGTGAGCAGTTCTTC
cdr3_aa: CASSPTGLADIGEQFF
d_call: TRBD2
clone_size: few
v_call: TRBV9
j_call: TRBJ2-1

cdr3_nt: TGTGCCAGCAGCTTACAGGGGACTGGGGCCAACGTCCTGACTTTC
cdr3_aa: CASSLQGTGANVLTF
d_call: NA
clone_size: NA
v_call: TRBV7-9
j_call: TRBJ2-6

cdr3_nt: TGTGCCAGCAGCTTAGAGTCCGGCGAGCAGTACTTC
cdr3_aa: CASSLESGEQYF
d_call: NA
clone_size: NA
v_call: TRBV7-9
j_call: TRBJ2-7

cdr3_nt: TGCGCCAGCAAAAAACAGCTTGACACTGAAGCTTTCTTT
cdr3_aa: CASKKQLDTEAFF
d_call: NA
clone_size: few
v_call: TRBV4-3
j_call: TRBJ1-1

cdr3_nt: TGTGCCAGCAGACGACAAGGGGCGGGAGAGAATGAGCAGTTCTTC
cdr3_aa: CASRRQGAGENEQFF
d_call: TRBD2
clone_size: few
v_call: TRBV6-2/TRBV6-3
j_call: TRBJ2-1

cdr3_nt: TGTGCCAGCTCGCTCTGGGCGGGAGGGTACGACGAGCAGTACTTC
cdr3_aa: CASSLWAGGYDEQYF
d_call: TRBD2
clone_size: many
v_call: TRBV18
j_call: TRBJ2-7

cdr3_nt: TGTGCCAGCAGCGGCACGGCGGGAGATTTCTATGAGCAGTTCTTC
cdr3_aa: CASSGTAGDFYEQFF
d_call: TRBD2
clone_size: many
v_call: TRBV7-3
j_call: TRBJ2-1

cdr3_nt: TGTGCCAGCAGCTTAGCTCTAGCGGGAGCAGATACGCAGTATTTT
cdr3_aa: CASSLALAGADTQYF
d_call: TRBD2
clone_size: few
v_call: TRBV7-6
j_call: TRBJ2-3

cdr3_nt: TGTGCCAGCAGTCTGACTAGCGGGGGCTTCACAGATACGCAGTATTTT
cdr3_aa: CASSLTSGGFTDTQYF
d_call: TRBD2
clone_size: many
v_call: TRBV12-3/TRBV12-4
j_call: TRBJ2-3

cdr3_nt: TGCGCCAGCAGCCAAGAAGCAGGTGGCACCGGGGAGCTGTTTTTT
cdr3_aa: CASSQEAGGTGELFF
d_call: NA
clone_size: NA
v_call: TRBV4-1
j_call: TRBJ2-2

cdr3_nt: TGTGCCAGCAGCGGACAGGGGCCTCCCTACGAGCAGTACTTC
cdr3_aa: CASSGQGPPYEQYF
d_call: TRBD1
clone_size: few
v_call: TRBV9
j_call: TRBJ2-7

cdr3_nt: TGTGCCAAGAAAAACTCTGGAAACACCATATATTTT
cdr3_aa: CAKKNSGNTIYF
d_call: NA
clone_size: NA
v_call: TRBV7-2
j_call: TRBJ1-3

cdr3_nt: TGTGCCAGCAGTGTTTCCAGCGTTTATGAAAAACTGTTTTTT
cdr3_aa: CASSVSSVYEKLFF
d_call: NA
clone_size: NA
v_call: TRBV2
j_call: TRBJ1-4

cdr3_nt: TGCAGTGCTAGCGGGGTCAACACCGGGGAGCTGTTTTTT
cdr3_aa: CSASGVNTGELFF
d_call: NA
clone_size: few
v_call: TRBV20-1
j_call: TRBJ2-2

cdr3_nt: TGCGCCAGCAGCTTCATTCCTAGGGGGACTAATGAAAAACTGTTTTTT
cdr3_aa: CASSFIPRGTNEKLFF
d_call: NA
clone_size: many
v_call: TRBV5-1
j_call: TRBJ1-4

cdr3_nt: TGTGCCAGCAGTTTTTTTAGCGGGGGGAGCTCCTACGAGCAGTACTTC
cdr3_aa: CASSFFSGGSSYEQYF
d_call: TRBD2
clone_size: few
v_call: TRBV28
j_call: TRBJ2-7

cdr3_nt: TGCGCCAGCAGCCTGGTGACAGGGGCCATCGCCACTGAAGCTTTCTTT
cdr3_aa: CASSLVTGAIATEAFF
d_call: TRBD1
clone_size: few
v_call: TRBV5-1
j_call: TRBJ1-1

cdr3_nt: TGTGCCAGCAGCTTCAACTCGCTAGCGGGAGAGTGGAATGAGCAGTTCTTC
cdr3_aa: CASSFNSLAGEWNEQFF
d_call: TRBD2
clone_size: few
v_call: TRBV7-9
j_call: TRBJ2-1

cdr3_nt: TGTGCCTGGAGCCCGGGCCATAGTTCCAAGTACTATGGCTACACCTTC
cdr3_aa: CAWSPGHSSKYYGYTF
d_call: NA
clone_size: NA
v_call: TRBV30
j_call: TRBJ1-2

cdr3_nt: TGCGCCAGCAGCCGGGCCGGGGGGACAGGGACTAGCGGGAGTAGTTGCTACGAGCAGTACTTC
cdr3_aa: CASSRAGGTGTSGSSCYEQYF
d_call: TRBD2
clone_size: NA
v_call: TRBV5-1
j_call: TRBJ2-7

cdr3_nt: TGTGCCAGCAGCGGGCGCGGCGGAGAGACCCAGTACTTC
cdr3_aa: CASSGRGGETQYF
d_call: NA
clone_size: few
v_call: TRBV9
j_call: TRBJ2-5

cdr3_nt: TGTGCCAGCAGTTTAGCGGACAGGGAAGCCGGGGAGCTGTTTTTT
cdr3_aa: CASSLADREAGELFF
d_call: TRBD1
clone_size: NA
v_call: TRBV28
j_call: TRBJ2-2

cdr3_nt: TGTGCCAGCAGGAGCCAGGGGGGTCTCTGGGCCAACGTCCTGACTTTC
cdr3_aa: CASRSQGGLWANVLTF
d_call: NA
clone_size: NA
v_call: TRBV6-2/TRBV6-3
j_call: TRBJ2-6

cdr3_nt: TGTGCCAGCAGCTCCAGAGATATGAACACTGAAGCTTTCTTT
cdr3_aa: CASSSRDMNTEAFF
d_call: NA
clone_size: many
v_call: TRBV7-9
j_call: TRBJ1-1

cdr3_nt: TGCGCCAGCAGTCTCACCGGCACAGATACGCAGTATTTT
cdr3_aa: CASSLTGTDTQYF
d_call: NA
clone_size: few
v_call: TRBV10-1
j_call: TRBJ2-3

cdr3_nt: TGCAGTGCCGAACCTGACGGTTACAATGAGCAGTTCTTC
cdr3_aa: CSAEPDGYNEQFF
d_call: NA
clone_size: NA
v_call: TRBV20-1
j_call: TRBJ2-1

cdr3_nt: TGTGCCAGCAGCCCATATGTGGAGGGCTTGGCCCCCTACAATGAGCAGTTCTTC
cdr3_aa: CASSPYVEGLAPYNEQFF
d_call: NA
clone_size: NA
v_call: TRBV11-2
j_call: TRBJ2-1

cdr3_nt: TGTGCCAGCAGCGTAGCACCTATGGGGCTAGCAGGGAACACTGAAGCTTTCTTT
cdr3_aa: CASSVAPMGLAGNTEAFF
d_call: NA
clone_size: many
v_call: TRBV9
j_call: TRBJ1-1

cdr3_nt: TGCAGTGCTAGTGTGGGGGATACGCAGTATTTT
cdr3_aa: CSASVGDTQYF
d_call: NA
clone_size: few
v_call: TRBV20-1
j_call: TRBJ2-3

cdr3_nt: TGTGCCAGCAGTAATTCGGGACTCGGGCAGTACTTC
cdr3_aa: CASSNSGLGQYF
d_call: NA
clone_size: many
v_call: TRBV6-5
j_call: TRBJ2-7

cdr3_nt: TGTGCCAGCGGTAGCGGGAGGGCAGGGAATGAGCAGTTCTTC
cdr3_aa: CASGSGRAGNEQFF
d_call: TRBD2
clone_size: few
v_call: TRBV7-8
j_call: TRBJ2-1

cdr3_nt: TGTGCCAGCAGTTCCCTCGGGAGCGGGGGATACAATGAGCAGTTCTTC
cdr3_aa: CASSSLGSGGYNEQFF
d_call: TRBD2
clone_size: many
v_call: TRBV13
j_call: TRBJ2-1